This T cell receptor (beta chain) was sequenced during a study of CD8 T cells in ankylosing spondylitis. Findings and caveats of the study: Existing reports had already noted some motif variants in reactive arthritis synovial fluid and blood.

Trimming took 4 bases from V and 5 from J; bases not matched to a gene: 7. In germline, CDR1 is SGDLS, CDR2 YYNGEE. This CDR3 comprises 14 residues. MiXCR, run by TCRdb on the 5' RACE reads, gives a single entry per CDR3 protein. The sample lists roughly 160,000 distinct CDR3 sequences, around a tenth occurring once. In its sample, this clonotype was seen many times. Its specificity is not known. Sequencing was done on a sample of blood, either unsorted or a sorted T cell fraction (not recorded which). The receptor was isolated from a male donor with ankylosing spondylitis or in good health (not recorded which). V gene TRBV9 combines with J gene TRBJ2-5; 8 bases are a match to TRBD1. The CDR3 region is CASSPGQVGETQYF. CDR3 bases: TGTGCCAGCAGCCCGGGACAGGTTGGGGAGACCCAGTACTTC.